This T cell receptor (beta chain) was retrieved from a study of PD-1 blockade in mismatch repair-deficient tumors. V was pared by 5 bases and J by 10 bases, with 11 bases between. Germline CDR1 is SQVTM and CDR2 is ANQGSEA. The CDR3 totals 10 residues. This clone has more than one count but fewer than ten. Profiling relied on immunoSEQ multiplex PCR, and the TCRdb table lists in-frame clones only, not all of them. The sample lists tens of thousands of clones; over 75% were seen once. The receptor comes from an adult with mismatch repair-deficient cancer. The V gene is TRBV29-1, the J gene TRBJ1-1; D not resolved. Sequenced material: peripheral blood, taken 12 weeks after starting pembrolizumab. DNA of the CDR3: TGCAGCGTTTGGGAAGGGCCAGCTTTCTTT. Protein sequence: CSVWEGPAFF.